This T cell receptor (beta chain) was captured by sequencing in a study of neoadjuvant nivolumab and ipilimumab in lung cancer. Germline CDR1 and CDR2: SGDLS and YYNGEE. After removal of 0 bases from V and 1 base from J, the junction contained 4 bases not matched to a gene. This CDR3 is 16 amino acids long. A note on this clone: Its antigen is unidentified.

Findings of the study overall: Only two of four nivolumab-treated tumors gained richness and clonality by surgery. Compared with tumor-adjacent uninvolved lung, resected tumors showed greater richness and clonality. Blood richness before therapy tracked richness in tumors resected after neoadjuvant therapy.

Clones were sequenced by immunoSEQ multiplex PCR, and TCRdb holds only the in-frame ones, with some missing. Of 39,000 or so clones in the sample, nearly 90% were seen once. Sequences were derived from peripheral blood, sampled before neoadjuvant nivolumab, alone or with ipilimumab. The chain recombines TRBV9 with TRBJ2-1, with 7 nucleotides matching TRBD2. The source is an adult with non-small cell lung cancer. The CDR3 region is CASSVAGGSSYNEQFF. The CDR3 DNA sequence: TGTGCCAGCAGCGTAGCTGGCGGGAGTTCCTACAATGAGCAGTTCTTC.